This note documents a single T cell receptor (beta chain) sequence. Its antigen is currently not known. No quality values exist for individual bases; no much larger clone is one base distant. This specimen belongs to a study of blood T cell repertoires in COVID-19 (dated by TCRdb to 2020 to 2022). Study-level background: Collaborator samples came from the United States, Italy and Spain and covered acute and convalescent phases of COVID-19. The samples were drawn from two sources: the first 160 participants of the ongoing ImmuneRACE study, and over 950 subjects contributed by 6 global collaborators. Deeply sampled blood TCRbeta repertoires from subjects exposed to, actively infected with, or recovered from COVID-19 were included in the dataset. The material from the prospective study consisted of cDNA or gDNA derived from T cells, B-cell-depleted T cells, or PBMCs. A de-identified subject ID, COVID-19 status, age in years and sex were almost always included in the sample metadata. The repertoires were released in a freely available public database meant as a resource for research on the immune response to SARS-CoV-2. Where HLA class I and class II types were available, the types were taken from metadata supplied by the sample provider, not from assay-based typing.

From V the trimming removes 7 bases and from J it removes 4 bases, while the gene matches leave 7 bases of the junction unaccounted for. The CDR3 has 14 amino acids, counting the end cysteine and phenylalanine. Left in the record is the CDR3 DNA by itself, 42 bases read in frame from the first base. Reading the germline V gene gives CDR1 ENHRY and CDR2 SYGVKD. TCRbeta CDR3 regions were amplified from genomic DNA by means of the immunoSEQ Assay, a bias-controlled multiplex PCR. Regarding the original processing steps: The number of nucleated cells in each sample was estimated from the amplification of reference gene primers within the assay. Sequence reads were collapsed and filtered to measure the absolute abundance of every unique TCRbeta CDR3 rearrangement. For each sample, productive Simpson clonality was calculated as the square root of Simpson's diversity index over productive rearrangements. The source is immuneACCESS, and TCRdb retained only in-frame sequences with V and J called. Part of the clones is not carried over; for the studies checked, unresolved V genes explain less than half of this, and the remainder is unexplained. V and J calls and clone size are given by that table; D and trimming were obtained from the DNA. The sample profile shows about 300,000 clones; 85% to 90% of them were found once. 6.3% of the sample belongs to the ten largest clones.

Paper-wide results and their limitations: How much clinical and demographic metadata was included differed by source and by participant, and the metadata was provided uncurated.

One collaborating source in Seattle enrolled patients during active infection and followed them longitudinally through the course of disease. The collaborating institutions used their own protocols to collect whole blood in K2EDTA tubes. For TCRbeta analysis, collaborators shipped samples in one of three forms: frozen whole blood, isolated PBMCs, or DNA extracted from either of those sample types. The sequence is built from TRBV10-3 and TRBJ2-3; 8 bases in the middle match TRBD2. The clonotype originates from a woman in her fifties or sixties with COVID-19, enrolled during active disease. Sequencing used peripheral blood. The CDR3 protein sequence reads: CAITSSGSADTQYF. The DNA sequence is given as TGTGCCATCACCAGCAGCGGGAGTGCAGATACGCAGTATTTT.